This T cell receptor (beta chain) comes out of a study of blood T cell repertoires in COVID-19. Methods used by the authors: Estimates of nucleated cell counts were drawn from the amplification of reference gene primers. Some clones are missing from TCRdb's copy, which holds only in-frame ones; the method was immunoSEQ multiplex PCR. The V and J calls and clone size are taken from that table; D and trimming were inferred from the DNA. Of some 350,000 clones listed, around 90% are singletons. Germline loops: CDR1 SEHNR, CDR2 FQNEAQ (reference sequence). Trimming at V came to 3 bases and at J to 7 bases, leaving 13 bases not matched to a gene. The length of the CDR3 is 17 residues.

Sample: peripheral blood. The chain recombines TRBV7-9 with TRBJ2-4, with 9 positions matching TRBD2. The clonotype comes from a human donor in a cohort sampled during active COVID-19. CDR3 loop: CASSFPPGSSGNNIQYF. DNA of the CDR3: TGTGCCAGCAGCTTCCCCCCAGGGTCTAGCGGGAATAACATTCAGTACTTC.